Sequencing of this T cell receptor (beta chain) was carried out in a study of blood T cell repertoires in COVID-19. Looking at the study overall: From the United States, Italy and Spain came samples of acute and convalescent COVID-19. From T cells, B-cell-depleted T cells, or PBMCs came the material, which was cDNA or gDNA.

Per the original data handling: It was from reference gene primer amplification that nucleated cell counts were estimated. This table comes from immunoSEQ multiplex PCR, and its TCRdb copy is limited to in-frame clones, with some not included. That table furnishes V, J and clone size, whereas the DNA furnished D and trimming. The data contain fewer than 300,000 clones, 84% of them singletons. The Seattle patients, enrolled during active infection, were followed longitudinally. Trimming cost V 0 bases and J 2 bases, with 14 bases left between them. The CDR3 is 16 residues long. CDR1 SGDLS and CDR2 YYNGEE come from the germline V gene.

The receptor was isolated from a person in their 70s with COVID-19, enrolled during active disease. Sequencing was carried out using peripheral blood. The rearrangement joins TRBV9 to TRBJ1-2; perhaps TRBD1 as D (5 bases). CDR3 in DNA: TGTGCCAGCAGCGTAGATCAGATCGGGGGAAACTATGGCTACACCTTC. Its protein product is CASSVDQIGGNYGYTF.